Below are 23 T cell receptor beta chains sequenced from a single sample in a study of cytomegalovirus exposure and HLA in healthy donors. PCR primers comprised 60 Vbeta and 13 Jbeta primers. Generated by immunoSEQ multiplex PCR, the TCRdb table keeps only in-frame clones and is missing some. The sample holds approximately 150,000 clones; around 81% are singletons and the top ten take 4% to 5%. The sample comprised PBMCs. These receptors all stem from a woman under 30 in good health and CMV-seropositive.

The rearrangement links TRBV5-6 to TRBJ1-2, with TRBD1 as a possible D gene (6 bases). The CDR3 is 15 amino acids. Germline CDR1 reads SGHDT; CDR2 reads YYEEEE. Trimming left V 7 bases short and J 7 bases short, with 23 bases between. DNA of the CDR3: TGTGCCAGCTGGGGTTACAGGGCTTCCTTCGGTGGCTACACCTTC. It is translated as CASWGYRASFGGYTF.

A note on this clone: The junction departs from germline at one end; a sequencing error may be responsible. The chain is built from TRBV7-9 and TRBJ1-1; D possibly corresponds to TRBD1 (5 bases). The length of the CDR3 is 12 residues. Germline V lookup: CDR1 SEHNR, CDR2 FQNEAQ (reference sequence). In nucleotides, the CDR3 is TGTTCCAGCACCTGGGGGGGAACTGAAGCTTTCTTT. This gives the protein CSSTWGGTEAFF.

This clone was counted only a few times. The chain uses TRBV6-5 and TRBJ1-6; D not resolved. The CDR3 covers 14 residues. Trimming shortened V by 6 bases and J by 6 bases, and 12 bases separated the two germline ends. Germline V gene data show CDR1 as MNHEY and CDR2 as SVGAGI. DNA of the CDR3: TGTGCCAGCAGGCACCGGGTTATTAATTCACCCCTCCACTTT. Translated: CASRHRVINSPLHF.

V is TRBV9 and J is TRBJ2-7; D is possibly TRBD1 (6 bases). Germline lookup yields CDR1 SGDLS and CDR2 YYNGEE. This CDR3 region has 15 residues. V dropped 2 bases and J dropped 0 bases, with 12 bases sitting between them. Here the CDR3 reads CASSVRDTDSYEQYF. CDR3 DNA sequence: TGTGCCAGCAGCGTCCGGGACACCGACTCCTACGAGCAGTACTTC.

The chain recombines TRBV7-2 with TRBJ1-4; TRBD1 aligns across 9 bases. The CDR3 sequence is 18 residues long. V lost 0 bases to trimming and J lost 3 bases; unmatched junction nucleotides: 8. Germline V lookup: CDR1 SGHTA, CDR2 FQGNSA. In nucleotides, the CDR3 is TGTGCCAGCAGCTTAGCGGGGACAGGGAACTTTGCTAATGAAAAACTGTTTTTT. Its translation is CASSLAGTGNFANEKLFF.

The CDR3 loop reads CASSYSRGRARGYTF. CDR3 sequence (DNA): TGTGCCAGCAGTTACTCGAGGGGGCGGGCCCGTGGCTACACCTTC. The chain couples TRBV6-5 to TRBJ1-2; 7 bases map to TRBD1. From germline, CDR1 is MNHEY and CDR2 SVGAGI. V was pared by 0 bases and J by 7 bases, with 8 bases of the junction left unmatched. CDR3 length: 15 amino acids.

This chain joins TRBV7-9 and TRBJ1-5; a possible D gene is TRBD1 (5 bases). The V gene lost 1 base and the J gene lost 3 bases, with 7 bases spanning the gap. This CDR3 is 14 amino acids long. Germline CDR1 SEHNR, CDR2 FQNEAQ (reference sequence). CDR3 amino acids: CASSLGTSNQPQHF. CDR3 bases: TGTGCCAGCAGCTTAGGGACATCCAATCAGCCCCAGCATTTT. The variable domain in full, completed from reference TRBV7-9 and TRBJ1-5, reads DTGVSQNPRHKITKRGQNVTFRCDPISEHNRLYWYRQTLGQGPEFLTYFQNEAQLEKSRLLSDRFSAERPKGSFSTLEIQRTEQGDSAMYLCASSLGTSNQPQHFGDGTRLSIL.

The chain joins TRBV28 to TRBJ1-5, with D possibly matching TRBD1 (5 bases). There are 12 residues in the CDR3. CDR1 is MDHEN and CDR2 is SYDVKM in the germline V gene. V lost 11 bases to trimming and J lost 4 bases, with 12 bases between them. The CDR3 bases are TGTGCCTCAAAGGGGCCGAATCAGCCCCAGCATTTT. Its translation: CASKGPNQPQHF.

Here the CDR3 reads CASSSFEEQYF. CDR3 DNA: TGTGCCAGCAGCTCCTTTGAGGAGCAGTACTTC. This sequence joins TRBV7-2 and TRBJ2-5; D is ambiguous. Trimming took 4 bases from V and 11 from J, leaving 11 bases between them. The CDR3 is 11 residues long. Looked up from germline, CDR1 is SGHTA and CDR2 is FQGNSA.

The J gene is TRBJ2-7, the V gene TRBV7-9, with a weak D call TRBD2 (5 bases). The germline V and J ends were trimmed by 2 bases and 6 bases, with 14 bases remaining between them. The CDR3 runs 14 residues. Looked up from germline, CDR1 is SEHNR and CDR2 is FQNEAQ (reference sequence). In DNA form, the CDR3 reads TGTGCCAGCAGCTTAACGAGGGATGGGTTCGAGCAGTACTTC. Its protein is CASSLTRDGFEQYF.

V is TRBV27 and J is TRBJ1-6; 10 nucleotides match TRBD1. Germline V gene data show CDR1 as MNHEY and CDR2 as SMNVEV (reference sequence). V gave up 5 bases and J gave up 9 bases; unmatched junction bases: 7. This CDR3 has 15 residues. The CDR3: CASSQDRGLGSPLHF. In DNA, the CDR3 is TGTGCCAGCAGTCAAGACAGGGGGCTCGGTTCACCCCTCCACTTT.

The chain carries TRBV27 and TRBJ2-7; the match to TRBD2 covers 8 bases. Losses at the gene ends were 1 base for V and 2 bases for J; bases not matched to a gene: 4. Per germline, CDR1 MNHEY and CDR2 SMNVEV (reference sequence). The CDR3 is 15 residues long. Here the CDR3 reads CASSLYGGATYEQYF. DNA of the CDR3: TGTGCCAGCAGTTTATACGGGGGGGCAACCTACGAGCAGTACTTC.

This chain uses TRBV19 with TRBJ2-5; D gene unclear. CDR3 length: 14 residues. Deletions cut 4 bases from V and 2 bases from J, with 11 bases between. Germline V lookup: CDR1 LNHDA, CDR2 SQIVND (reference sequence). The CDR3 reads CASSNELFQETQYF. The CDR3 DNA sequence: TGTGCCAGTAGTAACGAGTTATTTCAAGAGACCCAGTACTTC.

The chain combines TRBV5-5 with TRBJ1-2; maybe TRBD1 (5 bases). There are 15 residues in the CDR3. Trimming removed 3 bases from V and 2 bases from J, with 14 bases in between. CDR1 and CDR2 from the germline V gene are SGHKS and YYEKEE (reference sequence). The CDR3 DNA sequence: TGTGCCAGCAGCTCGCTAAGGGGCCAAAACTATGGCTACACCTTC. As protein: CASSSLRGQNYGYTF.

The chain carries TRBV18 and TRBJ1-1; TRBD1 is a possible D gene (6 bases). The CDR3 spans 14 residues. V was cut by 7 bases and J by 6 bases, with 18 bases left in between. Germline-derived CDR1 and CDR2 are KGHSH and LQKENI. CDR3 sequence: CASYRSRQAAEAFF. CDR3 in DNA: TGTGCCAGCTACCGAAGTCGACAGGCCGCTGAAGCTTTCTTT. Together with reference TRBV18 and TRBJ1-1, the CDR3 gives the full variable domain: NAGVMQNPRHLVRRRGQEARLRCSPMKGHSHVYWYRQLPEEGLKFMVYLQKENIIDESGMPKERFSAEFPKEGPSILRIQQVVRGDSAAYFCASYRSRQAAEAFFGQGTRLTVV.

Only a few counts were recorded for this clone. The rearrangement links TRBV25-1 to TRBJ1-4, with 8 bases fitting TRBD1. The CDR3 extends over 16 amino acids. J was trimmed by 3 bases and V by 3 bases; bases with no gene match: 6. CDR1 is MGHDK and CDR2 is SYGVNS in the germline V gene. This chain's CDR3 is CASSDQRTGSNEKLFF. The CDR3 bases are TGTGCCAGCAGTGACCAGCGGACAGGGTCTAATGAAAAACTGTTTTTT. Variable domain in full (rest from reference TRBV25-1 and TRBJ1-4): EADIYQTPRYLVIGTGKKITLECSQTMGHDKMYWYQQDPGMELHLIHYSYGVNSTEKGDLSSESTVSRIRTEHFPLTLESARPSHTSQYLCASSDQRTGSNEKLFFGSGTQLSVL.

V usage is TRBV9 and J usage is TRBJ2-2; 10 nucleotides line up with TRBD2. V lost 0 bases, J lost 7 bases, and 15 bases stayed unmatched. The CDR3 extends over 19 amino acids. CDR1 and CDR2 from the germline V gene are SGDLS and YYNGEE. DNA of the CDR3: TGTGCCAGCAGCGTAGCTACGAGGGGAGCGGGGGGGCCCTACGGGGAGCTGTTTTTT. It codes for CASSVATRGAGGPYGELFF.

V gene TRBV28 combines with J gene TRBJ1-3; 8 nucleotides align to TRBD1. There are 15 residues in the CDR3. V dropped 5 bases and J dropped 5; count of bases not matched to a gene: 8. The germline CDR1 and CDR2 sequences are MDHEN and SYDVKM. The CDR3 nucleotides read TGTGCCAGCAGTGCCCCCCAGGGGGCGAGAAACACCATATATTTT. This sequence encodes CASSAPQGARNTIYF.

CDR3 protein: CASSLAADLEAFF. The DNA for the CDR3 is TGTGCCAGCAGTTTAGCGGCAGACCTTGAAGCTTTCTTT. The chain has TRBV27 and TRBJ1-1, with D unclear. The germline V and J ends were trimmed by 2 bases and 7 bases, with 11 bases remaining between them. This CDR3 has 13 residues. The germline gives CDR1 MNHEY, CDR2 SMNVEV (reference sequence).

The chain couples TRBV7-2 to TRBJ1-4; TRBD1 might be the D (5 bases). Per germline, CDR1 SGHTA and CDR2 FQGNSA. The CDR3 contains 15 residues. Trimming removed 1 base from V and 13 bases from J, with 19 bases in between. CDR3 residues: CASSLEGRGLTLLFF. Written as DNA, the CDR3 is TGTGCCAGCAGCTTAGAGGGGCGTGGGTTAACTTTACTGTTTTTT.

With respect to this clone: This CDR3 is also generated by other DNA sequences in the sample. The rearrangement joins TRBV28 to TRBJ1-2; D perhaps matches TRBD1 (5 bases). V lost 4 bases and J lost 4, with 13 bases in between. The V gene's germline CDR1 is MDHEN and CDR2 SYDVKM. The CDR3 is 14 residues long. CDR3: CASSWGTQAYGYTF. CDR3 nucleotide sequence: TGTGCCAGCAGTTGGGGCACCCAGGCCTATGGCTACACCTTC.

V gene TRBV5-1 combines with J gene TRBJ2-7; TRBD1 matches at 7 bases. The V segment lost 5 bases and the J segment 4 bases; nucleotides outside the gene matches: 9. Germline V CDR1 and CDR2: SGHRS, YFSETQ. The CDR3 has 14 amino acids. CDR3 in DNA: TGCGCCAGCAGTTCCTCCGGGACAGATTACGAGCAGTACTTC. The encoded protein is CASSSSGTDYEQYF.

The genes are TRBV6-7 and TRBJ1-2; D is undetermined. Being an ORF, TRBV6-7 has a function that is uncertain. CDR3 length: 13 amino acids. Trimming removed 5 bases from V and 4 bases from J, with 11 bases in between. The CDR3: CASSAEWSYGYTF. CDR3 nucleotides: TGTGCCAGCAGTGCTGAATGGAGCTATGGCTACACCTTC.